This T cell receptor beta chain derives from a study of shared clonotypes between healthy human individuals. Everyone who donated was a Caucasian adult who lived in Nashville, Tennessee. Germline V gene lookup returns CDR1 SGHRS and CDR2 YFSETQ. The CDR3 has 15 residues. V lost 0 bases to trimming and J lost 5 bases; unmatched junction nucleotides: 3. General study points: Sampling involved blood alone; tissue repertoires likely differ. The diversity represented, both genetic and in exposure history, was limited by few donors. In several donors, roughly 5.2% of naive CD4 clonotypes appeared in common.

In regard to this clone: Antigen specificity is unknown. Different DNA sequences within this sample yield the same CDR3.

Clones were sequenced by immunoSEQ multiplex PCR, and TCRdb holds only the in-frame ones, with some missing. Found here are about 640,000 clones, around 72% of them singletons; the top ten hold about 2%. The origin of this receptor is a woman between 25 and 40 years old in good health. The chain couples TRBV5-1 to TRBJ2-5; 11 positions agree with TRBD1. The source material was memory CD4+ T cells sorted from blood. Subset defined: CD45RA-negative fraction. DNA for the CDR3: TGCGCCAGCAGCTTGGGAGGACAGGGGGCGGAGACCCAGTACTTC. Its translation: CASSLGGQGAETQYF.